This T cell receptor beta chain was recovered during a study of response to subunit inactivated influenza vaccine. Germline loops: CDR1 SGHRS, CDR2 YFSETQ. The V end lost 0 bases, the J end lost 1 base, and 10 bases lay between the germline ends. The CDR3 has 15 amino acids. This clonotype appeared a few times. MiXCR, applied by TCRdb to the RT-PCR reads, yields one record per CDR3 protein. Of roughly 500,000 distinct CDR3 sequences listed, under 25% were seen once; the top ten hold around 2.8%. The same sample was also studied in work on T cells expressing NK-cell markers. From that second work: Generation of TCR beta cDNA was performed by 5'RACE template switching incorporating UMIs.

The chain carries TRBV5-1 and TRBJ2-5; unclear D gene. The receptor comes from a man aged 50 to 59 who received an inactivated influenza vaccine. Sequenced here: CD4+ T cells sorted from PBMCs, sampled 11 to 12 days after vaccination. This CDR3 reads CASSLAPQTQETQYF. The DNA for the CDR3 is TGCGCCAGCAGCTTGGCCCCACAGACCCAAGAGACCCAGTACTTC.